The clone carrying this T cell receptor (beta chain) was observed a single time. Its target is unknown. These data belong to a study of OX40 agonist ivuxolimab in advanced cancers. Overall study context: Mean age approximately 59 years, range 23 to 79; around 80% male. Study results and limitations: CD8+ T cells averaged more expanded clones than CD4+. Blood T cells, both CD4+ and CD8+, expanded clonally by week 6 at 0.1 to 3.0 mg/kg.

Sampled blood was obtained at baseline, cycle 4 day 1, and cycle 7 day 1. This CDR3 has 12 amino acids. Germline CDR1 is LGHNA and CDR2 is YNFKEQ. V gave up 4 bases and J gave up 2 bases, with 2 bases separating them. Measured with immunoSEQ multiplex PCR; TCRdb has only the in-frame clones, and not every one. The sample has about 89,000 clones, 85% to 95% seen once. This chain joins TRBV4-2 and TRBJ2-2; D is undetermined. This TCR was sampled from an adult with an advanced solid tumor such as melanoma, head and neck, liver or kidney cancer. The material sequenced was CD4+ or CD8+ T cells sorted from blood, taken in a trial of the OX40 agonist ivuxolimab. The CDR3 sequence: CASSPNTGELFF. Written as DNA, the CDR3 is TGTGCCAGCAGCCCAAACACCGGGGAGCTGTTTTTT.